What follows are 12 T cell receptor beta chains derived from one specimen sequenced in a study of identical twins. TCRdb passed the 5' RACE reads through MiXCR, listing each CDR3 protein once. The sample holds some 570,000 distinct CDR3 sequences, 20% to 25% seen once. The data also belong to a second study, concerning yellow fever vaccine responses in identical twins.

Sample: CD4+ T cells sorted from blood. These receptors all stem from a woman in her late teens or twenties in good health.

This clonotype was seen only a few times. CDR3 in DNA: TGTGCCAGCAGCTTAGAAAGGCCTGCAGAAGCTTTCTTT. Its protein is CASSLERPAEAFF. The chain has TRBV7-2 and TRBJ1-1; D unresolved. The CDR3 sequence is 13 residues long. V gave up 1 base and J gave up 8 bases, with 11 bases separating them. Germline V gene sequence: CDR1 SGHTA, CDR2 FQGNSA.

The chain joins TRBV4-1 to TRBJ2-3; possibly TRBD2 for D (6 bases). The CDR3 consists of 17 residues. Per the germline V gene, CDR1 is MGHRA and CDR2 is YSYEKL. V was clipped by 0 bases and J by 4 bases, with 17 bases between them. The CDR3 DNA follows: TGCGCCAGCAGCCAAGATTCCCGGGAGCCCCACCCAGATACGCAGTATTTT. It translates to CASSQDSREPHPDTQYF.

This clonotype was observed at least ten times. The rearrangement links TRBV7-9 to TRBJ1-1, with D possibly TRBD1 on 5 matching bases. V was cut by 1 base and J by 5 bases, with 8 bases left in between. Germline V gene sequence: CDR1 SEHNR, CDR2 FQNEAQ (reference sequence). The CDR3 extends over 13 amino acids. Here the CDR3 DNA reads TGTGCCAGCAGCTTAGATTGGGGGACTGAAGCTTTCTTT. It encodes CASSLDWGTEAFF.

Here the CDR3 reads CASTRQGDNTEAFF. CDR3 bases: TGTGCCAGCACCCGACAGGGCGACAACACTGAAGCTTTCTTT. This chain uses TRBV12-3 or TRBV12-4 with TRBJ1-1, with TRBD1 matching over 7 bases. The CDR3 runs 14 residues. V was clipped by 7 bases and J by 2 bases; unmatched bases: 7.

DNA for the CDR3: TGCGCCAGAAAGACAGGGGACCACCTCCCTGGGGCCAACGTCCTGACTTTC. This translates into CARKTGDHLPGANVLTF. This rearrangement joins TRBV5-1 to TRBJ2-6, with TRBD1 matching 8 bases. V shed 8 bases and J 2 bases; nucleotides not matched to a gene: 12. Germline CDR1 and CDR2: SGHRS and YFSETQ. There are 17 residues in the CDR3. The whole variable domain, remainder taken from reference TRBV5-1 and TRBJ2-6, is KAGVTQTPRYLIKTRGQQVTLSCSPISGHRSVSWYQQTPGQGLQFLFEYFSETQRNKGNFPGRFSGRQFSNSRSEMNVSTLELGDSALYLCARKTGDHLPGANVLTFGAGSRLTVL.

Of note for this clonotype: The junction departs from germline at one end; a sequencing error may be responsible. This sequence joins TRBV11-3 and TRBJ2-1; 8 bases agree with TRBD1. The CDR3 consists of 15 residues. Germline loops: CDR1 SGHNT, CDR2 YENEEA. The CDR3 DNA follows: TGTGCCAGCAGTTTAGGACAGGGAAGGGCTAATGAGCAGTTCTTC. Residues: CASSLGQGRANEQFF.

The rearrangement links TRBV20-1 to TRBJ2-1; no clear D. Germline CDR1 is DFQATT and CDR2 is SNEGSKA (reference sequence). This CDR3 spans 12 amino acids. V was shortened by 3 bases and J by 8 bases, with 11 bases between the two germline ends. This chain's CDR3 is CSASYQTDEQFF. DNA for the CDR3: TGCAGTGCTAGTTACCAGACCGATGAGCAGTTCTTC.

The chain uses TRBV12-3 or TRBV12-4 and TRBJ2-1; TRBD2 agrees at 11 bases. V gave up 3 bases and J gave up 7 bases; unmatched junction bases: 11. The CDR3 covers 17 residues. The CDR3 region is CASSFSKTSGTGNEQFF. CDR3 nucleotides: TGTGCCAGCAGTTTCTCAAAGACTAGCGGGACAGGAAATGAGCAGTTCTTC.

The CDR3 DNA sequence: TGTGCCAGCAGTTTGGGGGGTTGGCAGTTCTTC. Protein: CASSLGGWQFF. The chain is built from TRBV12-3 or TRBV12-4 and TRBJ2-1, with D perhaps matching TRBD2 (6 bases). The V and J ends lost 3 bases and 12 bases respectively, with 9 bases between them. The CDR3 runs 11 residues.

This clonotype was seen only a few times. The chain is built from TRBV7-2 and TRBJ2-1, with 7 positions matching TRBD1. The CDR3 spans 15 residues. The trim removed 4 bases at V and 7 bases at J, leaving 10 bases unmatched. Per the germline V gene, CDR1 is SGHTA and CDR2 is FQGNSA. In nucleotides, the CDR3 is TGTGCCAGCAGCTCCGGCGGACAGGCTAGGAATGAGCAGTTCTTC. Its translation is CASSSGGQARNEQFF.

The chain employs TRBV28 and TRBJ2-5; weak D call: TRBD1 (5 bases). Germline V gene lookup returns CDR1 MDHEN and CDR2 SYDVKM. The CDR3 totals 15 residues. Deletions cut 2 bases from V and 5 bases from J, with 15 bases between. In DNA form, the CDR3 reads TGTGCCAGCAGTTTAGGAGACAGTCGTCGCGAGACCCAGTACTTC. Its protein product is CASSLGDSRRETQYF.

The chain couples TRBV2 to TRBJ2-7; the D gene is possibly TRBD2 (5 bases). CDR1 and CDR2 from the germline V gene are SNHLY and FYNNEI. Deletions cut 3 bases from V and 9 bases from J, with 21 bases between. The CDR3 extends over 15 amino acids. The CDR3 here is CASSEEEQDLRWQYV. CDR3 nucleotide sequence: TGTGCCAGCAGTGAGGAGGAGCAGGACCTCAGGTGGCAGTACGTC.